This T cell receptor (beta chain) was obtained from a study of regulatory T cells in long-lasting Graves disease. A remark on this clonotype: The target antigen is unknown.

The CDR3 is 15 amino acids. In germline, CDR1 is WSHSY, CDR2 SAAADI. V was pared by 7 bases and J by 6 bases, with 18 bases between. The time point here: persistent/refractory GD, antithyroid drugs over 5 years with positive TRAb. From PBMCs, RNA was extracted and then used to make the TCR library. An endocrinology department in Xi'an, China, recruited the patients. Researchers made TCR beta libraries by using iRepertoire HTBI primers and running Arm-PCR on CDR3 regions. Using its own MiXCR run on the multiplex PCR reads, TCRdb lists one record per CDR3 protein. The sample contains a few hundred thousand distinct CDR3 sequences, about 20% of which appear only once. General observations from the study: Persistent Graves' disease cases displayed lower TCR diversity than newly diagnosed ones. Whereas roughly 1,000 public clonotypes were shared by new patients, persistent patients shared more, at approximately 2,700. Analysis covered peripheral blood alone, not thyroid tissue.

The chain couples TRBV10-2 to TRBJ2-2; D is possibly TRBD1 or TRBD2 (6 bases each). The origin of this receptor is a female donor with Graves disease. Source: peripheral blood mononuclear cells (PBMCs), taken when the disease was refractory, from a patient treated with antithyroid drugs. CDR3 nucleotide sequence: TGCGCCAGCAAGGGGGGCGAGTGGAGCTCCGGGGAGCTGTTTTTT. This gives the protein CASKGGEWSSGELFF.